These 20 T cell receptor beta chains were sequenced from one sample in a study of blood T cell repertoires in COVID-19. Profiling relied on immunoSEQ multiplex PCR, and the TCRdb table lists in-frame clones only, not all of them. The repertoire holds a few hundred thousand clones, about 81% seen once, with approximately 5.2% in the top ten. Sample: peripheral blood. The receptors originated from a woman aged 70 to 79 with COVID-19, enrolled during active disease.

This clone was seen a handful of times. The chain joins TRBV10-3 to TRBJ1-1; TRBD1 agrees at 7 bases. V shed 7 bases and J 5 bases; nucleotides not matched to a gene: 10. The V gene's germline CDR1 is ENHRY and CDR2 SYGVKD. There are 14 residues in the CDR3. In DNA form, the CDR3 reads TGTGCCATCAAAATAACAGGGGCTAGGACTGAAGCTTTCTTT. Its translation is CAIKITGARTEAFF.

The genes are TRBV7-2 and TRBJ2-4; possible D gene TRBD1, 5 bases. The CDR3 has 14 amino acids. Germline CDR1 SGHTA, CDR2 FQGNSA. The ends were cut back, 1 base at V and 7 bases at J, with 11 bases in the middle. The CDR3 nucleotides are TGTGCCAGCAGCTTAGAGGGGCGGTCCAACATTCAGTACTTC. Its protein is CASSLEGRSNIQYF.

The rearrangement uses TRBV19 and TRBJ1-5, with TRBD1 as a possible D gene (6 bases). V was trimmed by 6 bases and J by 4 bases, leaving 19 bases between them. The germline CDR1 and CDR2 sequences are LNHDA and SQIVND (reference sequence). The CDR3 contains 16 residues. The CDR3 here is CASSARGGSINQPQHF. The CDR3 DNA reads TGTGCCAGTAGCGCGAGGGGGGGCAGTATTAATCAGCCCCAGCATTTT. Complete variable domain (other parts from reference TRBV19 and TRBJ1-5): DGGITQSPKYLFRKEGQNVTLSCEQNLNHDAMYWYRQDPGQGLRLIYYSQIVNDFQKGDIAEGYSVSREKKESFPLTVTSAQKNPTAFYLCASSARGGSINQPQHFGDGTRLSIL.

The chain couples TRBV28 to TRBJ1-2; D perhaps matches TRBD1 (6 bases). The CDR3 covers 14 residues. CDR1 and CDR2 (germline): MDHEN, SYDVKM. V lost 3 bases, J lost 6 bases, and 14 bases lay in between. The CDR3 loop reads CASSFAGVNDGYTF. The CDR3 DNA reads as TGTGCCAGCAGTTTTGCAGGGGTGAATGATGGCTACACCTTC.

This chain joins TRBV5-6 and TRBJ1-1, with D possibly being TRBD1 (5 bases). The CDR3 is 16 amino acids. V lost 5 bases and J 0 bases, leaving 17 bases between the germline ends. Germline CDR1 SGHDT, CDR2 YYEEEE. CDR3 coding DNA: TGTGCCAGCAGGCATAGTGACAGCCGAATGAACACTGAAGCTTTCTTT. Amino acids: CASRHSDSRMNTEAFF.

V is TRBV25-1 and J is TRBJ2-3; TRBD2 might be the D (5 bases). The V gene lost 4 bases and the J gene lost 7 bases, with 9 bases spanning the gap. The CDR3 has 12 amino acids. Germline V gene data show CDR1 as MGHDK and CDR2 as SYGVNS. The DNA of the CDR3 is TGTGCCAGCAGTGGTTCGGGGAATACGCAGTATTTT. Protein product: CASSGSGNTQYF.

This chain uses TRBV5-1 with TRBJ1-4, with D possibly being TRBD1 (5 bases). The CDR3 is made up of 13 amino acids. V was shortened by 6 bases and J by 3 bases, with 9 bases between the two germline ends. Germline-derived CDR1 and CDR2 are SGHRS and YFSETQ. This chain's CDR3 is CASTPGPNEKLFF. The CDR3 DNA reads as TGCGCCAGCACCCCAGGGCCTAATGAAAAACTGTTTTTT.

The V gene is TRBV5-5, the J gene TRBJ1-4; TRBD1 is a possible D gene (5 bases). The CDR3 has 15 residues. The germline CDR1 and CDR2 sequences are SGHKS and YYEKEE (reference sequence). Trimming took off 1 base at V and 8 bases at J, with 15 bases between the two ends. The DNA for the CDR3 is TGTGCCAGCAGCTTGTGGGGAGGGGTTGGCGAAAAACTGTTTTTT. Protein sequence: CASSLWGGVGEKLFF.

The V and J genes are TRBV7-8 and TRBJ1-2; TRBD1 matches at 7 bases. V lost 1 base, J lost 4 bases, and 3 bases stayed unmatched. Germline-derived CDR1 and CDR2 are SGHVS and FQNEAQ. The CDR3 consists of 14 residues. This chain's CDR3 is CASSLGQGSYGYTF. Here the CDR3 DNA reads TGTGCCAGCAGCTTAGGACAGGGATCCTATGGCTACACCTTC.

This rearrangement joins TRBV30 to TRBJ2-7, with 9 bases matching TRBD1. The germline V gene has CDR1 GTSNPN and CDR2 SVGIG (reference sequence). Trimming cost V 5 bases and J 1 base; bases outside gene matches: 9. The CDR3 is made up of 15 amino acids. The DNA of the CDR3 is TGTGCCTGGGAGCTCGGGGGACAGGGATCCTACGAGCAGTACTTC. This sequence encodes CAWELGGQGSYEQYF.

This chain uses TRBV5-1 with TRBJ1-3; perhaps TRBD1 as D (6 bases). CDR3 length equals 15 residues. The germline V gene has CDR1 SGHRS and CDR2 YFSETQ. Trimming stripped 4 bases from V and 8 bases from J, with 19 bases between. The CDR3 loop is CASSGTGIGLDTIYF. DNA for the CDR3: TGCGCCAGCAGCGGCACAGGGATCGGCCTGGACACCATATATTTT.

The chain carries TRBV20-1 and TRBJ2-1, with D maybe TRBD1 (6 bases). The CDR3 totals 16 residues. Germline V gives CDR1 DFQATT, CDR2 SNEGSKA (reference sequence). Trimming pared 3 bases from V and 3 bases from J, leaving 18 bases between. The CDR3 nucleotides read TGCAGTGCTAGTAGGGGGAAGGGGGATTACTACAATGAGCAGTTCTTC. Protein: CSASRGKGDYYNEQFF.

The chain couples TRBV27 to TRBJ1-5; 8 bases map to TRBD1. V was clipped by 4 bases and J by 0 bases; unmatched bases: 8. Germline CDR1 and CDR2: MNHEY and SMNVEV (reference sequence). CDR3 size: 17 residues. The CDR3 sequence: CASSSGQGEYSNQPQHF. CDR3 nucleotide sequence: TGTGCCAGCAGTTCTGGACAGGGCGAATATAGCAATCAGCCCCAGCATTTT.

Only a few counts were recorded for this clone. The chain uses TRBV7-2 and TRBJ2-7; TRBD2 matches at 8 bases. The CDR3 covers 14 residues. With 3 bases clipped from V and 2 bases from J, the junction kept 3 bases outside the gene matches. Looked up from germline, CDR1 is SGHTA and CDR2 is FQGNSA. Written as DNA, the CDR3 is TGTGCCAGCAGCTTTGCGGGAGGTACCTACGAGCAGTACTTC. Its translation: CASSFAGGTYEQYF.

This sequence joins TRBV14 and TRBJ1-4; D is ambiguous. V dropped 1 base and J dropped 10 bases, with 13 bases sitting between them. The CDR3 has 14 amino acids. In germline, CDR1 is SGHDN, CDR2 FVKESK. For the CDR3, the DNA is TGTGCCAGCAGCCAAGTGGGCGGACTCGGAAAACTGTTTTTT. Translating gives CASSQVGGLGKLFF. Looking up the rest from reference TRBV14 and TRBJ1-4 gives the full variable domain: EAGVTQFPSHSVIEKGQTVTLRCDPISGHDNLYWYRRVMGKEIKFLLHFVKESKQDESGMPNNRFLAERTGGTYSTLKVQPAELEDSGVYFCASSQVGGLGKLFFGSGTQLSVL.

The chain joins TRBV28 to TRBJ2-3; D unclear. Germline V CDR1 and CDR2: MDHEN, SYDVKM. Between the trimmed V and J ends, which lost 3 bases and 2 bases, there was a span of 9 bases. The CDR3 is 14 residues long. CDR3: CASSFGQATDTQYF. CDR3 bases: TGTGCCAGCAGTTTTGGCCAGGCCACAGATACGCAGTATTTT.

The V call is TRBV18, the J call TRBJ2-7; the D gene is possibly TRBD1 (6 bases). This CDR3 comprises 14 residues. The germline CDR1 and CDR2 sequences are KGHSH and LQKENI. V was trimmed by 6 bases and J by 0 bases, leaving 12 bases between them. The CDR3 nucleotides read TGTGCCAGCTCGCAGGGGACGGCCTCCTACGAGCAGTACTTC. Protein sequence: CASSQGTASYEQYF.

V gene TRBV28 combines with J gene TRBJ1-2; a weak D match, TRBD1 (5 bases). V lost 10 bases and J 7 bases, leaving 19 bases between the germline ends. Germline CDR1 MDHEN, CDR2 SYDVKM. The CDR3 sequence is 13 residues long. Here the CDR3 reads CATRDSPGGGYTF. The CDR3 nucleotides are TGTGCCACCAGGGACTCCCCCGGGGGTGGCTACACCTTC.

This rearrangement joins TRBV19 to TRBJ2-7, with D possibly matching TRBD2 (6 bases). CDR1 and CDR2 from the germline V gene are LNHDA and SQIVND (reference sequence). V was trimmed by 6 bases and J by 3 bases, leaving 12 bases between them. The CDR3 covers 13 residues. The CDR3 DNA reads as TGTGCCAGTAGCCGGGACTCCTACTACGAGCAGTACTTC. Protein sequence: CASSRDSYYEQYF.

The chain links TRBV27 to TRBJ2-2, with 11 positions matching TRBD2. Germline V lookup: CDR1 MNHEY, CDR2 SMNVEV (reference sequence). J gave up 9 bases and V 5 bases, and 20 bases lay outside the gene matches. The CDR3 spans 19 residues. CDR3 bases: TGTGCCAGCAGTCCCAGAATACTAGCGGGAGAAGCTCGGACCAGGGAGCTGTTTTTT. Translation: CASSPRILAGEARTRELFF.